The 10 T cell receptor beta chains presented below share a single source sample, sequenced in a study of cytomegalovirus exposure and HLA in healthy donors. Primers: 60 Vbeta forward and 13 Jbeta reverse. Assay: immunoSEQ multiplex PCR; the TCRdb copy retains only in-frame clones and omits some. The table has about 83,000 clones, around 71% seen once; the top ten hold 8.2%. Specimen: PBMCs. The receptors come from a man aged 60 to 75 in good health and CMV-seronegative.

The chain recombines TRBV4-3 with TRBJ2-7, with 7 bases lining up with TRBD1. The CDR3 is made up of 15 amino acids. The germline V gene encodes CDR1 LGHNA and CDR2 YSLEER. Unmatched junction bases numbered 11, after V lost 4 bases and J lost 5 bases. DNA for the CDR3: TGCGCCAGCAGCCTGGCCGGGAACAGGGGACACGAGCAGTACTTC. It encodes CASSLAGNRGHEQYF.

The V call is TRBV4-1, the J call TRBJ2-1, with 8 bases fitting TRBD2. The CDR3 totals 16 residues. Germline CDR1 and CDR2: MGHRA and YSYEKL. The ends lost 4 bases at V and 5 bases at J; junction bases unmatched: 10. CDR3 DNA sequence: TGCGCCAGCAGCCGAAGCGTACTAGCGGTCCACAATGAGCAGTTCTTC. This codes for CASSRSVLAVHNEQFF.

The chain joins TRBV2 to TRBJ2-2, with 8 bases matching TRBD2. The CDR3 extends over 15 amino acids. CDR1 and CDR2 from the germline V gene are SNHLY and FYNNEI. V was pared by 6 bases and J by 4 bases, with 7 bases of the junction left unmatched. The CDR3 here is CASRVIAGLTGELFF. The CDR3 bases are TGTGCCAGCAGGGTAATAGCGGGACTCACCGGGGAGCTGTTTTTT.

This chain links TRBV27 with TRBJ1-4; the match to TRBD1 covers 7 bases. The trim removed 5 bases at V and 1 base at J, leaving 4 bases unmatched. Germline values: CDR1 MNHEY, CDR2 SMNVEV (reference sequence). The CDR3 length is 15 residues. CDR3 in amino acids: CASSLQGGTNEKLFF. The CDR3 DNA is TGTGCCAGCAGTCTCCAGGGGGGAACTAATGAAAAACTGTTTTTT.

V gene TRBV6-5 combines with J gene TRBJ2-5; perhaps TRBD1 as D (5 bases). The CDR3 has 14 residues. CDR1 and CDR2 (germline): MNHEY, SVGAGI. V shed 5 bases and J shed 0 bases, with 10 bases lying between them. CDR3 bases: TGTGCCAGCAGTCGGACACTGTACCAAGAGACCCAGTACTTC. Its translation: CASSRTLYQETQYF.

V gene TRBV7-2 combines with J gene TRBJ2-5, with 10 bases matching TRBD2. The germline gives CDR1 SGHTA, CDR2 FQGNSA. The CDR3 is 15 amino acids. J gave up 5 bases and V 5 bases, and 8 bases lay outside the gene matches. The CDR3 reads CASSPPGSGGETQYF. DNA for the CDR3: TGTGCCAGCAGCCCCCCGGGTAGCGGGGGGGAGACCCAGTACTTC.

This chain connects TRBV11-2 to TRBJ2-5, with 7 bases fitting TRBD1. V lost 1 base and J lost 4; bases outside the gene matches: 6. The CDR3 is 15 amino acids. Germline CDR1 is SGHAT and CDR2 is FQNNGV. The CDR3 DNA reads as TGTGCCAGCAGCTTAGCGGCAGGGGGTTCAGAGACCCAGTACTTC. Encoded protein: CASSLAAGGSETQYF.

This clone was detected once. V gene TRBV6-5 combines with J gene TRBJ1-6; D is perhaps TRBD1 (6 bases). V dropped 8 bases and J dropped 5 bases, with 13 bases sitting between them. This CDR3 region has 14 residues. CDR1 MNHEY and CDR2 SVGAGI come from the germline V gene. CDR3 residues: CASAGQLNNSPLHF. The CDR3 region has the DNA TGTGCCAGCGCCGGACAGTTAAATAATTCACCCCTCCACTTT.

This clone showed up just a few times. This chain uses TRBV5-6 with TRBJ1-2; D might be TRBD1 (5 bases). This CDR3 has 15 amino acids. CDR1 and CDR2 (germline): SGHDT, YYEEEE. V lost 5 bases and J lost 11, with 25 bases in between. CDR3 loop: CASSNLVGSHRGYTF. In DNA, the CDR3 is TGTGCCAGCAGTAACCTCGTGGGGAGCCATCGGGGGTACACCTTC.

The J gene is TRBJ2-5, the V gene TRBV5-1, with D possibly being TRBD2 (7 bases). V was pared by 1 base and J by 5 bases, with 12 bases between. The germline V gene encodes CDR1 SGHRS and CDR2 YFSETQ. CDR3 size: 14 residues. CDR3 residues: CASSLSRGGETQYF. CDR3 coding DNA: TGCGCCAGCAGCTTGTCAAGGGGGGGTGAGACCCAGTACTTC.